Listed here are 29 T cell receptor beta chains from one sample, sequenced in a study of shared clonotypes between healthy human individuals. Profiled with immunoSEQ multiplex PCR; TCRdb holds only in-frame clones, not every one. The table includes over 2 million clones, under 95% detected once. Input material: naive CD4+ T cells from PBMCs. As for subset: CD45RA+ positively selected. Receptor source: a man between 18 and 29 years old in good health. Some clones in this sample may be carry-over from other donors' samples.

J is TRBJ2-2 and V is TRBV18, with TRBD2 matching over 8 bases. CDR1 is KGHSH and CDR2 is LQKENI in the germline V gene. The V and J ends lost 4 bases and 2 bases, in that order; junction bases with no gene match: 9. This CDR3 spans 17 amino acids. The CDR3 DNA reads TGTGCCAGCTCACTAGCGGGACGGACGTTTAACACCGGGGAGCTGTTTTTT. It encodes CASSLAGRTFNTGELFF.

This clone was counted once. This rearrangement joins TRBV6-5 to TRBJ2-2, with D tentatively TRBD2 (5 bases). Germline V gene sequence: CDR1 MNHEY, CDR2 SVGAGI. The CDR3 length is 14 residues. V lost 7 bases and J 4 bases, leaving 13 bases between the germline ends. This CDR3 is CASTGGRITGELFF. The CDR3 DNA follows: TGTGCCAGCACCGGAGGTCGGATCACCGGGGAGCTGTTTTTT.

For the CDR3, the DNA is TGCGCCAGCAGCTTGGATCGGATGACTAGCGGGGCAGGGGGCATTCAGTACTTC. It yields the protein CASSLDRMTSGAGGIQYF. The chain joins TRBV5-1 to TRBJ2-4; TRBD2 aligns across 11 bases. The CDR3 is made up of 18 amino acids. Per the germline V gene, CDR1 is SGHRS and CDR2 is YFSETQ. Unmatched junction bases numbered 14, after V lost 0 bases and J lost 9 bases. Variable domain in full (rest from reference TRBV5-1 and TRBJ2-4): KAGVTQTPRYLIKTRGQQVTLSCSPISGHRSVSWYQQTPGQGLQFLFEYFSETQRNKGNFPGRFSGRQFSNSRSEMNVSTLELGDSALYLCASSLDRMTSGAGGIQYFGAGTRLSVL.

The CDR3 reads CAWSVHLTDYTF. The CDR3 DNA reads TGTGCCTGGAGTGTACACTTGACAGACTACACCTTC. The V call is TRBV30, the J call TRBJ1-2; a weak D match, TRBD1 (5 bases). The CDR3 totals 12 residues. The germline CDR1 and CDR2 sequences are GTSNPN and SVGIG (reference sequence). The V end was cut by 0 bases, the J end by 10 bases, with 12 bases between.

This chain uses TRBV7-2 with TRBJ2-7; 11 bases line up with TRBD2. Germline values: CDR1 SGHTA, CDR2 FQGNSA. The V and J ends lost 5 bases and 2 bases, in that order; junction bases with no gene match: 5. This CDR3 spans 15 amino acids. The CDR3 sequence: CASSRLGLAAYEQYF. As DNA, the CDR3 is TGTGCCAGCAGCCGACTGGGACTAGCGGCCTACGAGCAGTACTTC.

The J gene is TRBJ1-5, the V gene TRBV11-2; a possible D gene is TRBD1 (5 bases). The CDR3 loop spans 15 amino acids. The V end lost 5 bases, the J end lost 3 bases, and 14 bases lay between the germline ends. From germline, CDR1 is SGHAT and CDR2 FQNNGV. The CDR3 nucleotides are TGTGCCAGCAGCGCCATTGCAGGGCCCAATCAGCCCCAGCATTTT. It encodes CASSAIAGPNQPQHF.

The rearrangement links TRBV5-1 to TRBJ2-7; D is unclear. Germline CDR1 and CDR2: SGHRS and YFSETQ. The CDR3 runs to 14 residues. V lost 0 bases and J 6 bases, leaving 13 bases between the germline ends. Here the CDR3 reads CASSLGSLKVEQYF. The DNA of the CDR3 is TGCGCCAGCAGCTTGGGCTCCCTGAAGGTCGAGCAGTACTTC.

This clone turned up a few times. The rearrangement links TRBV7-9 to TRBJ1-1, with D possibly TRBD1 on 5 matching bases. V shed 5 bases and J shed 0 bases, with 16 bases lying between them. The CDR3 runs 16 residues. Germline lookup yields CDR1 SEHNR and CDR2 FQNEAQ (reference sequence). In nucleotides, the CDR3 is TGTGCCAGCAGCACGACAGTCAGGTCCATGAACACTGAAGCTTTCTTT. Translating gives CASSTTVRSMNTEAFF. Looking up the rest from reference TRBV7-9 and TRBJ1-1 gives the full variable domain: DTGVSQNPRHKITKRGQNVTFRCDPISEHNRLYWYRQTLGQGPEFLTYFQNEAQLEKSRLLSDRFSAERPKGSFSTLEIQRTEQGDSAMYLCASSTTVRSMNTEAFFGQGTRLTVV.

This clone was detected once. Other DNA sequences in the same sample also yield this CDR3. The chain links TRBV6-1 to TRBJ1-2; tentative D call: TRBD1 (5 bases). The CDR3 is 12 residues long. CDR1 is MNHNS and CDR2 is SASEGT in the germline V gene. V was trimmed by 3 bases and J by 5 bases, leaving 7 bases between them. CDR3 DNA: TGTGCCAGCAGTGAGGGGGGGTATGGCTACACCTTC. This gives the protein CASSEGGYGYTF.

A remark on this clone: Other DNA sequences from this sample encode an identical CDR3 as well. The V call is TRBV28, the J call TRBJ1-3; D ambiguous. The germline V and J ends were trimmed by 2 bases and 0 bases, with 5 bases remaining between them. The CDR3 is 14 amino acids. Per the germline V gene, CDR1 is MDHEN and CDR2 is SYDVKM. CDR3 sequence reads: CASSLLGSGNTIYF. DNA of the CDR3: TGTGCCAGCAGTTTACTGGGCTCTGGAAACACCATATATTTT.

The genes are TRBV14 and TRBJ2-1; D remains unclear. The germline CDR1 and CDR2 sequences are SGHDN and FVKESK. Trimming removed 2 bases at V and 11 bases at J, with 7 bases between. This CDR3 has 11 amino acids. The CDR3 nucleotides are TGTGCCAGCAGCCAACGGGTAAAGCAGTTCTTC. As protein: CASSQRVKQFF.

This chain uses TRBV2 with TRBJ2-3; D is possibly TRBD2 (5 bases). V was shortened by 2 bases and J by 5 bases, with 11 bases between the two germline ends. This CDR3 region has 14 residues. Germline CDR1 SNHLY, CDR2 FYNNEI. CDR3 bases: TGTGCCAGCAGTGAATGGCGTGGAGGAGATACGCAGTATTTT. This codes for CASSEWRGGDTQYF.

This clone was observed once. The chain has TRBV25-1 and TRBJ2-5, with TRBD1 matching 7 bases. Germline CDR1 reads MGHDK; CDR2 reads SYGVNS. J gave up 5 bases and V 6 bases, and 12 bases lay outside the gene matches. The CDR3 has 15 amino acids. CDR3 DNA sequence: TGTGCCAGCAGCCCTGGGACAGTGAGGCGGGAGACCCAGTACTTC. It encodes CASSPGTVRRETQYF.

In nucleotides, the CDR3 is TGTGCCACCAGCAGGACCCTATTAGCGGGAGTGGGGGGAGCTGGGGCCAACGTCCTGACTTTC. This codes for CATSRTLLAGVGGAGANVLTF. This sequence joins TRBV15 and TRBJ2-6; TRBD2 matches at 9 bases. Germline CDR1 is LNHNV and CDR2 is YYDKDF (reference sequence). The CDR3 loop spans 21 amino acids. Unmatched junction bases numbered 17, after V lost 3 bases and J lost 2 bases.

CDR3 protein: CASSQPITADTYNEQFF. As DNA, the CDR3 is TGTGCCAGCAGCCAACCAATTACGGCCGATACCTACAATGAGCAGTTCTTC. This chain connects TRBV7-6 to TRBJ2-1; D is uncertain. The CDR3 has 17 amino acids. With 5 bases removed from V and 2 bases from J, the gap between germline ends came to 19 bases. Germline CDR1 SGHVS, CDR2 FNYEAQ.

V is TRBV5-1 and J is TRBJ2-2, with 11 bases that match TRBD1. The CDR3 covers 15 residues. Looked up from germline, CDR1 is SGHRS and CDR2 is YFSETQ. The V segment lost 5 bases and the J segment 3 bases; nucleotides outside the gene matches: 3. The CDR3 sequence is CASSPDRGHTGELFF. CDR3 sequence (DNA): TGCGCCAGCAGTCCGGACAGGGGGCACACCGGGGAGCTGTTTTTT.

The rearrangement joins TRBV6-5 to TRBJ1-5, with 8 bases aligning to TRBD1. The germline CDR1 and CDR2 sequences are MNHEY and SVGAGI. The junction had 7 bases not matched to a gene; V was cut back by 5 bases and J by 7 bases. The CDR3 contains 14 residues. CDR3 in amino acids: CASSLGQGRQPQHF. The CDR3 DNA follows: TGTGCCAGCAGTCTTGGACAGGGTAGACAGCCCCAGCATTTT.

V and J are TRBV7-9 and TRBJ2-7; 7 bases are shared with TRBD2. Germline V gives CDR1 SEHNR, CDR2 FQNEAQ (reference sequence). V shed 6 bases and J 7 bases; nucleotides not matched to a gene: 12. This CDR3 is built from 14 residues. CDR3 nucleotide sequence: TGTGCCAGCAGTCACGGGACTACTGCGGAAGAGCAGTACTTC. Encoded protein: CASSHGTTAEEQYF.

This rearrangement joins TRBV28 to TRBJ1-2, with a possible D match to TRBD1 (6 bases). This CDR3 contains 16 residues. The germline V and J ends were trimmed by 3 bases and 6 bases, with 20 bases remaining between them. The germline gives CDR1 MDHEN, CDR2 SYDVKM. The DNA of the CDR3 is TGTGCCAGCAGTTTTGACCTCTGGAACAGGGAAGATGGCTACACCTTC. It codes for CASSFDLWNREDGYTF.

The chain recombines TRBV15 with TRBJ1-4; weak D call: TRBD1 (5 bases). Deletions cut 8 bases from V and 8 bases from J, with 15 bases between. The CDR3 is made up of 13 amino acids. Germline V gene lookup returns CDR1 LNHNV and CDR2 YYDKDF (reference sequence). CDR3 protein: CATHRTQEEKLFF. CDR3 DNA sequence: TGTGCCACCCACAGGACCCAGGAAGAAAAACTGTTTTTT. Complete variable domain (other parts from reference TRBV15 and TRBJ1-4): DAMVIQNPRYQVTQFGKPVTLSCSQTLNHNVMYWYQQKSSQAPKLLFHYYDKDFNNEADTPDNFQSRRPNTSFCFLDIRSPGLGDTAMYLCATHRTQEEKLFFGSGTQLSVL.

CDR3 bases: TGTGCCTGGAGTGTACGGGGGACAGGGAACTATGGCTACACCTTC. Protein sequence: CAWSVRGTGNYGYTF. J is TRBJ1-2 and V is TRBV30, with TRBD1 matching 9 bases. V lost 0 bases, J lost 2 bases, and 4 bases stayed unmatched. CDR3 size: 15 residues. Germline assignment: CDR1 GTSNPN and CDR2 SVGIG (reference sequence).

This sequence joins TRBV18 and TRBJ2-5, with D unclear. This CDR3 is 15 amino acids long. V lost 6 bases and J lost 2, with 16 bases in between. Germline-derived CDR1 and CDR2 are KGHSH and LQKENI. CDR3: CASSPVAVGQETQYF. The CDR3 region has the DNA TGTGCCAGCTCGCCCGTAGCAGTCGGACAAGAGACCCAGTACTTC.

The chain has TRBV5-4 and TRBJ1-3; 9 bases agree with TRBD1. Per the germline V gene, CDR1 is SGHNT and CDR2 is YYREEE (reference sequence). The V and J ends lost 2 bases and 4 bases, in that order; junction bases with no gene match: 4. The CDR3 has 15 amino acids. CDR3 protein: CASSFDRGVGNTIYF. CDR3 nucleotide sequence: TGTGCCAGCAGCTTTGACAGGGGGGTAGGAAACACCATATATTTT. Full variable domain (outside the CDR3, taken from reference TRBV5-4 and TRBJ1-3): ETGVTQSPTHLIKTRGQQVTLRCSSQSGHNTVSWYQQALGQGPQFIFQYYREEENGRGNFPPRFSGLQFPNYSSELNVNALELDDSALYLCASSFDRGVGNTIYFGEGSWLTVV.

This chain joins TRBV16 and TRBJ1-5; D not certain. CDR3 length: 13 residues. Germline V CDR1 and CDR2: KGHSY, FQNENV. Trimming removed 2 bases at V and 5 bases at J, with 7 bases between. The CDR3 DNA reads TGTGCCAGCAGCCAACTAGTGGATCAGCCCCAGCATTTT. Protein: CASSQLVDQPQHF.

The chain combines TRBV2 with TRBJ2-3; the match to TRBD2 covers 7 bases. The CDR3 runs to 14 residues. Trimming took 6 bases from V and 8 from J; bases not matched to a gene: 11. CDR1 is SNHLY, CDR2 FYNNEI, per germline. CDR3 region: CASRRGRAEVTQYF. The CDR3 DNA reads TGTGCCAGCAGGCGGGGGAGGGCCGAGGTTACGCAGTATTTT.

The rearrangement links TRBV15 to TRBJ2-7; D gene ambiguous. Germline V gene data show CDR1 as LNHNV and CDR2 as YYDKDF (reference sequence). This CDR3 is built from 15 residues. Between the trimmed V and J ends, which lost 0 bases and 1 base, there was a span of 10 bases. CDR3 nucleotides: TGTGCCACCAGCAGAGATCTGGGTGATTCCTACGAGCAGTACTTC. This encodes CATSRDLGDSYEQYF.

This chain joins TRBV6-5 and TRBJ1-1, with TRBD1 matching over 9 bases. V lost 5 bases and J lost 2; bases outside the gene matches: 6. The CDR3 covers 15 residues. Germline V gene sequence: CDR1 MNHEY, CDR2 SVGAGI. The CDR3 reads CASSRRGQGNTEAFF. The CDR3 DNA follows: TGTGCCAGCAGTCGGAGGGGACAGGGAAACACTGAAGCTTTCTTT.

This clone showed up just once. The chain has TRBV6-1 and TRBJ2-5, with 7 bases aligning to TRBD1. J gave up 5 bases and V 8 bases, and 14 bases lay outside the gene matches. Germline-derived CDR1 and CDR2 are MNHNS and SASEGT. This CDR3 is built from 15 residues. DNA of the CDR3: TGTGCCAGCGACCCAGACAGGGAGAGGGGGGAGACCCAGTACTTC. Its translation is CASDPDRERGETQYF.

The V gene is TRBV7-9, the J gene TRBJ1-2; 8 positions match TRBD1. Germline V gives CDR1 SEHNR, CDR2 FQNEAQ (reference sequence). The CDR3 has 12 amino acids. V lost 7 bases, J lost 7 bases, and 5 bases stayed unmatched. CDR3 sequence reads: CASTQGAGGYTF. CDR3 coding DNA: TGTGCCAGCACCCAGGGGGCGGGTGGCTACACCTTC.